Included here is one TCR beta chain sequence, with context. The antigen is not known. The data belong to a study of CXCR3-negative and CXCR3-positive naive CD8 T cells. Points from the study as a whole: Comparison of naive cells showed more hydrophobic TRB CDR3s in CXCR3-positive than in CXCR3-negative naive cells. Comparably high diversity was seen in both naive subsets, and much lower diversity in memory CD8+ cells.

The libraries of TRB cDNA were prepared using 5' RACE with UMI labels. From the 5' RACE reads, TCRdb lists one entry per CDR3 protein and no DNA. The sample table includes 150,000 to 180,000 distinct CDR3 sequences. The CDR3 consists of 16 residues. Germline CDR1 and CDR2: SEHNR and FQNEAQ (reference sequence). The origin of this receptor is a human donor in good health. Some clones in this sample may be carry-over from other donors' samples. The material sequenced was naive CXCR3+ CD8+ T cells from blood. Subset indicated: CD45RO-CCR7+CD27+CD95- naive CD8+ T cells expressing CXCR3 (TNR3+). This chain uses TRBV7-9 with TRBJ2-2; the D call of TRBD1 rests on TCRdb alone, since no DNA is present to check it. The CDR3 loop is CASSFLQAANTGELFF. The variable domain in full, with the rest retrieved from reference TRBV7-9 and TRBJ2-2, is DTGVSQNPRHKITKRGQNVTFRCDPISEHNRLYWYRQTLGQGPEFLTYFQNEAQLEKSRLLSDRFSAERPKGSFSTLEIQRTEQGDSAMYLCASSFLQAANTGELFFGEGSRLTVL.